This entry describes one TCR beta chain. In the original analysis: The assay estimated nucleated cells by amplifying reference gene primers. Profiling relied on immunoSEQ multiplex PCR, and the TCRdb table lists in-frame clones only, not all of them. The V and J calls and clone size were taken over from that table, and D and trimming were inferred from the DNA. The table records more than 80,000 clones, more than 75% of them present only once. The entry originates in a study of blood T cell repertoires in COVID-19. Study in general: Acute and convalescent COVID-19 specimens originated in the United States, Italy and Spain. PBMCs, B-cell-depleted T cells, or T cells provided the cDNA or gDNA that made up the material.

CDR3 size: 19 residues. CDR1 SGHRS and CDR2 YFSETQ come from the germline V gene. Losses at the gene ends were 4 bases for V and 3 bases for J; bases not matched to a gene: 16. Material: peripheral blood. The receptor's source is a woman older than 75 with active or convalescent COVID-19. V gene TRBV5-1 combines with J gene TRBJ2-3; 11 bases are shared with TRBD2. CDR3 nucleotide sequence: TGCGCCAGCAGCCCTGGGGTAGCGGGGGGGCTATCTGGAACAGATACGCAGTATTTT. Translation: CASSPGVAGGLSGTDTQYF.